The T cell receptor (beta chain) under discussion was sequenced for a study of tumor-infiltrating lymphocytes in primary liver carcinoma (dated by TCRdb to about 2017). Study-wide context: Between late 2015 and March 2016, about five patients in China with histopathologically diagnosed primary liver carcinoma had surgical resection. A total of approximately 35 specimens from 5 patients, comprising 25 or so tumor regions, 5 adjacent noncancerous liver tissues and 5 peripheral blood samples, were covered by TCRbeta repertoire sequencing. Repertoires from technical replicates were highly reproducible, with mean shared-clone rates approximately 0.88 and correlation coefficients above 0.95. Hepatocellular carcinoma (four) or combined HCC and intrahepatic cholangiocarcinoma (one) was present in the five patients, who were three men and two women aged 30 to 69 years. Each sample produced about 3.65 to 7.13 million productive TCRbeta reads, and read depth showed no significant difference between tissue types. Across five regions of each liver tumor, along with adjacent normal tissue and blood, the study brought together TCRbeta repertoire sequencing, expression microarrays and whole-exome sequencing. The five patients had tumors of stage T1-T3 N0M0, with maximum diameters ranging from about 4 to 11 cm.

V gives up 6 bases and J gives up 5 bases, and the segment between their germline ends measures 16 bases. The germline V gene yields SQVTM for CDR1 and ANQGSEA for CDR2. Including cysteine and phenylalanine, the CDR3 has 13 amino acids. CDR3 DNA is the only sequence kept; it has 39 bases, read in frame from the first base. Beyond this particular receptor, the publication reports: Only the TCR beta chain was sequenced, which likely underestimates true repertoire diversity because unpaired alpha chains were not captured. Bulk unsorted samples precluded comparing CD4+ and CD8+ T cell repertoires. The top 250 clones accounted for a significantly greater share of the repertoire in tumors than in blood (p = 0.039). Only five patients were included in the study, and the authors note that the findings should be validated in a larger study. Consistent with antigen-driven expansion, pairs of tumor regions showed higher repertoire overlap (mean about 36%) than either tumor-adjacent pairs (around 17%) or tumor-blood pairs (about 14%).

This clonotype came up many times. There is no known antigen for this receptor. Base quality data are lacking; no much larger clone is found one base away. Blood RNA was extracted from unsorted whole blood with TRIzol reagent; germline DNA came from the DNeasy Blood & Tissue kit. Patients had chronic HBV infection and were treatment-naive at sampling. Approximately 3.9 milliliters of peripheral blood were collected into K2EDTA tubes before surgery. Starting from 450 to 500 ng total RNA, TCRbeta-specific cDNA was produced by reverse transcription with a constant-region primer and ProtoScript II reverse transcriptase. Three nested multiplex PCR rounds, following a slightly modified ARM-PCR procedure, were used to build the TCRbeta libraries. The first two PCR rounds used multiplex TRBV1-TRBV30 forward primers with a Cbeta reverse primer, each for roughly 10 cycles. Sample barcodes and Illumina adapters were attached in a final 25-cycle PCR using Deep VentR polymerase. Before sequencing, amplicons between 200 and 500 bp were purified from gel using a QIAquick gel extraction kit. TCRbeta amplicons were sequenced on an Illumina HiSeq 2500 with 250-bp paired-end reads. Per the source publication's procedure: Reads were quality-trimmed with Trimmomatic v0.33, and paired reads were merged with FLASH v1.2.11 to recover full CDR3 sequences. V, D and J germline segments were assigned to the rearranged TCRbeta sequences by MiGEC v1.2.1b. Clonotype statistics and Shannon-Wiener diversity indices were calculated with VDJtools v1.0.0. Except for diversity analysis, only the 250 most abundant clonotypes of each sample were used in subsequent analyses to reduce sampling bias. TCRdb trimmed public reads at Q25 via fastp, called clones via MiXCR and kept in-frame beta chains. Each CDR3 protein gets just one entry, which takes the most common genes and DNA from the rows behind it. In this record, the V and J calls reflect TCRdb's handling and not the investigators' own analysis. The sample table contains about 310,000 distinct CDR3 sequences; only one count was recorded for 55% to 65% of them. The biggest ten clones account for roughly 9% of the sample.

Sequenced material: peripheral blood. This TCR was recovered from a man aged 35-49 years with primary liver carcinoma and hepatitis B virus infection. This sequence uses TRBV29-1 and TRBJ1-2; no confident D gene assignment can be made. The DNA sequence is TGCAGCGTCGCCCCTAGTTTTAGTTATGGCTACACCTTC. Its coded protein is CSVAPSFSYGYTF.